The 2 T cell receptor beta chains below were found in one sample sequenced in a study of blood T cell repertoires in COVID-19. TCRdb keeps only in-frame clones here, not all; method: immunoSEQ multiplex PCR. The data contain around 91,000 clones, more than 65% of them singletons. Source material: peripheral blood. Every receptor here comes from a woman at least 80 years old with active or convalescent COVID-19.

The V call is TRBV2, the J call TRBJ1-2; the D gene is possibly TRBD1 (5 bases). Trimming removed 2 bases at V and 4 bases at J, with 11 bases between. CDR1 and CDR2 from the germline V gene are SNHLY and FYNNEI. The CDR3 totals 14 residues. The CDR3 region has the DNA TGTGCCAGCAGTGAACAGGGCGCTAGCTATGGCTACACCTTC. It encodes CASSEQGASYGYTF.

This sequence joins TRBV15 and TRBJ1-1, with unresolved D. Germline V gene lookup returns CDR1 LNHNV and CDR2 YYDKDF (reference sequence). The CDR3 sequence is 14 residues long. The V end was cut by 4 bases, the J end by 1 base, with 10 bases between. CDR3: CATSTDSPNTEAFF. CDR3 coding DNA: TGTGCCACCAGCACGGACTCCCCGAACACTGAAGCTTTCTTT.